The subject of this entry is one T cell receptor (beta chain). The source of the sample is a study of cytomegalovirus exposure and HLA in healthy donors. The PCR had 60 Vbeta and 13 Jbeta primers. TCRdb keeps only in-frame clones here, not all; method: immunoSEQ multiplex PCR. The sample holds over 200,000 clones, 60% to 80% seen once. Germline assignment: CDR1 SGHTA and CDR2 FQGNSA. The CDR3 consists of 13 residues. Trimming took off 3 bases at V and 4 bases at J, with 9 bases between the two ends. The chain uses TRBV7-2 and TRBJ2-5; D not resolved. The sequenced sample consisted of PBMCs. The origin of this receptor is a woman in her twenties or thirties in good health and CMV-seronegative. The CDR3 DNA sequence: TGTGCCAGCAGCTTTGGGCTCGGAGAGACCCAGTACTTC. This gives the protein CASSFGLGETQYF.